The T cell receptor beta chain described here comes from a study of naive and memory T cell subsets. Broader study findings: A few larger clonotypes appeared in naive repertoires, especially CD8, possibly memory cells re-expressing CD45RA.

This clonotype has a count of ten or more. Its matching antigen is unknown. CDR3 size: 17 residues. V shed 1 base, J shed 0 bases, and the junction held 6 bases outside the gene matches. The beta constant-region primer was an equimolar mix of two oligonucleotides covering TRBC1 and TRBC2. Ligated cDNA was amplified by four rounds of PCR with nested alpha and beta constant-region primers and SP2. Using its own MiXCR run on the UMI-ligation and nested PCR reads, TCRdb lists one record per CDR3 protein. The repertoire holds around 160,000 distinct CDR3 sequences, with 22% as singletons. The sequence derives from a human donor in good health. Specimen: naive CD4+ T cells from blood. The J gene is TRBJ2-4, the V gene TRBV12-3 or TRBV12-4, with 7 bases matching TRBD1. Written as DNA, the CDR3 is TGTGCCAGCAGTTTAGGGCACAGGGGATTAGCCAAAAACATTCAGTACTTC. This encodes CASSLGHRGLAKNIQYF.